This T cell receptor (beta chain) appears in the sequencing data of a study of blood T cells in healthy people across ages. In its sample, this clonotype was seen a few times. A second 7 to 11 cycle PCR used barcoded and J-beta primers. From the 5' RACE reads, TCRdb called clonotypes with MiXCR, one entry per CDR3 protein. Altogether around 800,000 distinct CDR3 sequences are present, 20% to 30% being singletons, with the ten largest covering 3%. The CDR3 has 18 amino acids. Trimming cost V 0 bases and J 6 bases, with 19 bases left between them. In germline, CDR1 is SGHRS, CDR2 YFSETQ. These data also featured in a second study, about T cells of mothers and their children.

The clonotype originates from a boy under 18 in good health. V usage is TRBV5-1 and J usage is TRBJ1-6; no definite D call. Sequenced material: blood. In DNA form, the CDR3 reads TGCGCCAGCAGCTTGGCATCCGGGCTCAGCGCGGGTAATTCACCCCTCCACTTT. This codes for CASSLASGLSAGNSPLHF.